A single sample is the source of the 18 T cell receptor beta chains below, sequenced in a study of T-cell reconstitution after alpha-beta-depleted transplantation in children. A library of TCRbeta sequences, prepared with unique molecular identifiers, was generated. MiXCR was run by TCRdb on the PCR reads, yielding one entry per CDR3 protein. The table has about 70,000 distinct CDR3 sequences, roughly 10% seen once. This material consisted of PBMCs, taken before TCRalphabeta/CD19-depleted stem cell transplant. These receptors originate from a boy between 10 and 17 years old with acute myeloid leukemia, due to receive a stem cell transplant.

This clonotype appeared many times. The V gene is TRBV10-2, the J gene TRBJ2-1, with 12 bases fitting TRBD2. Germline assignment: CDR1 WSHSY and CDR2 SAAADI. The CDR3 is 14 residues long. With V trimmed by 8 bases and J by 7 bases, 6 bases remained unmatched. CDR3 sequence: CASHLAGGRNEQFF. The DNA for the CDR3 is TGCGCCAGCCACCTAGCGGGGGGGCGTAATGAGCAGTTCTTC.

This clonotype was seen repeatedly, ten times or more. CDR3 nucleotides: TGCGCCAGCAGCCAAGAAGGACTAGCGGACGGCAATGAGCAGTTCTTC. It translates to CASSQEGLADGNEQFF. The chain is built from TRBV4-3 and TRBJ2-1; the match to TRBD2 covers 10 bases. The junction had 5 bases not matched to a gene; V was cut back by 0 bases and J by 6 bases. The CDR3 loop spans 16 amino acids. Germline V gene data show CDR1 as LGHNA and CDR2 as YSLEER.

On this clonotype: This may come from a read error, since a much larger clone is one base off. V usage is TRBV3-1 and J usage is TRBJ1-2; no firm D call. The germline V gene encodes CDR1 LGHDT and CDR2 YNNKEL (reference sequence). This CDR3 spans 17 amino acids. CDR3 sequence (DNA): TGTGCCAGCAGCAAAGATAGAAGAGAGAGGATCAACTATGGCTACACCTTC. Translation gives CASSKDRRERINYGYTF.

This clonotype was found many times. This sequence joins TRBV25-1 and TRBJ2-7; 7 bases match TRBD1. The CDR3 covers 15 residues. Germline V gene lookup returns CDR1 MGHDK and CDR2 SYGVNS. J gave up 0 bases and V 6 bases, and 8 bases lay outside the gene matches. CDR3 bases: TGTGCCAGCAGCATCGGACAGGCCCCCTCCTACGAGCAGTACTTC. This gives the protein CASSIGQAPSYEQYF.

This clonotype has ten or more counts. This chain uses TRBV7-6 with TRBJ2-5, with D unresolved. The CDR3 is made up of 12 amino acids. Germline CDR1 is SGHVS and CDR2 is FNYEAQ. Trimming stripped 7 bases from V and 5 bases from J, with 11 bases between. CDR3 region: CASTHLGETQYF. CDR3 DNA: TGTGCCAGCACCCACCTAGGGGAGACCCAGTACTTC.

This clonotype was seen at least ten times. The chain joins TRBV20-1 to TRBJ2-3; D not certain. Germline CDR1 reads DFQATT; CDR2 reads SNEGSKA (reference sequence). V was cut by 3 bases and J by 6 bases, with 7 bases left in between. This CDR3 has 11 residues. The CDR3 spells CSASVTDTQYF. The CDR3 nucleotides read TGCAGTGCTAGCGTTACGGATACGCAGTATTTT.

This clonotype was observed many times. The CDR3 spells CASSLVRGRGDYEQYF. For the CDR3, the DNA is TGTGCCAGCAGCTTAGTCCGCGGCAGGGGGGACTACGAGCAGTACTTC. V and J are TRBV7-2 and TRBJ2-7, with D perhaps matching TRBD1 (7 bases). The germline gives CDR1 SGHTA, CDR2 FQGNSA. V shed 1 base and J shed 3 bases, with 16 bases lying between them. This CDR3 has 16 amino acids. Variable domain in full (rest from reference TRBV7-2 and TRBJ2-7): GAGVSQSPSNKVTEKGKDVELRCDPISGHTALYWYRQSLGQGLEFLIYFQGNSAPDKSGLPSDRFSAERTGGSVSTLTIQRTQQEDSAVYLCASSLVRGRGDYEQYFGPGTRLTVT.

This clonotype showed up many times. This chain uses TRBV7-2 with TRBJ1-3; possible D gene TRBD1, 5 bases. The CDR3 length is 15 residues. Trimming took 4 bases from V and 4 from J, leaving 14 bases between them. CDR1 is SGHTA, CDR2 FQGNSA, per germline. The CDR3 DNA reads TGTGCCAGCAGCTCGACCTCCGGGGCCGGAAACACCATATATTTT. Translating gives CASSSTSGAGNTIYF.

This clonotype was seen repeatedly, ten times or more. The chain is built from TRBV9 and TRBJ2-5; the match to TRBD2 covers 10 bases. The CDR3 consists of 14 residues. J gave up 6 bases and V 0 bases, and 2 bases lay outside the gene matches. Germline V gives CDR1 SGDLS, CDR2 YYNGEE. CDR3 in DNA: TGTGCCAGCAGCGTAGGACTAGCGGGTCAGACCCAGTACTTC. Its protein is CASSVGLAGQTQYF. Full variable domain (remainder filled in from reference TRBV9 and TRBJ2-5): DSGVTQTPKHLITATGQRVTLRCSPRSGDLSVYWYQQSLDQGLQFLIQYYNGEERAKGNILERFSAQQFPDLHSELNLSSLELGDSALYFCASSVGLAGQTQYFGPGTRLLVL.

This clonotype was counted many times. The chain combines TRBV25-1 with TRBJ2-7, with 8 bases that match TRBD1. V shed 2 bases, J shed 4 bases, and the junction held 7 bases outside the gene matches. The CDR3 consists of 15 residues. The germline CDR1 and CDR2 sequences are MGHDK and SYGVNS. CDR3 loop: CASSERRGLKYEQYF. The CDR3 DNA follows: TGTGCCAGCAGTGAACGCAGGGGGCTTAAGTACGAGCAGTACTTC.

This clonotype was picked up many times. J is TRBJ2-2 and V is TRBV7-8, with no clear D. The CDR3 loop spans 13 amino acids. Germline CDR1 and CDR2: SGHVS and FQNEAQ. Trimming removed 3 bases at V and 4 bases at J, with 6 bases between. CDR3 DNA sequence: TGTGCCAGCAGCTTTATGGGCACCGGGGAGCTGTTTTTT. Amino acid sequence: CASSFMGTGELFF.

This clonotype appeared many times. The chain has TRBV6-5 and TRBJ2-7; maybe TRBD1 (6 bases). Trimming stripped 6 bases from V and 6 bases from J, with 18 bases between. CDR1 and CDR2 from the germline V gene are MNHEY and SVGAGI. This CDR3 has 14 amino acids. This CDR3 is CASRLGQQGGEQYV. The CDR3 coding sequence is TGTGCCAGCAGATTAGGACAGCAAGGGGGCGAGCAGTACGTC.

This clonotype was counted many times. The chain uses TRBV3-1 and TRBJ1-3, with D hard to call. This CDR3 has 15 amino acids. V lost 4 bases, J lost 2 bases, and 12 bases lay in between. CDR1 LGHDT and CDR2 YNNKEL come from the germline V gene (reference sequence). The CDR3 spells CASSRDPAAGNTIYF. CDR3 DNA: TGTGCCAGCAGCCGAGATCCAGCAGCTGGAAACACCATATATTTT.

This clonotype was seen many times. The CDR3 sequence is CSVEGTGGLSYEQYF. DNA for the CDR3: TGCAGCGTTGAGGGGACAGGGGGCCTCTCCTACGAGCAGTACTTC. V gene TRBV29-1 combines with J gene TRBJ2-7, with 12 bases lining up with TRBD1. The CDR3 sequence is 15 residues long. J gave up 0 bases and V 3 bases, and 3 bases lay outside the gene matches. Looked up from germline, CDR1 is SQVTM and CDR2 is ANQGSEA.

A few counts support this clonotype. The CDR3 ends on some other residue instead of the conserved phenylalanine or tryptophan, so this is likely a read error. The V gene is TRBV5-1, the J gene TRBJ2-7; 9 nucleotides match TRBD2. The CDR3 is made up of 13 amino acids. With V trimmed by 4 bases and J by 9 bases, 8 bases remained unmatched. CDR1 is SGHRS, CDR2 YFSETQ, per germline. CDR3 in amino acids: CASSISGSGWQYL. The CDR3 nucleotides are TGCGCCAGCAGCATTAGCGGGAGTGGGTGGCAGTACTTA.

This clonotype has a count of ten or more. The V and J genes are TRBV5-1 and TRBJ2-4; D unclear. The CDR3 extends over 16 amino acids. Germline assignment: CDR1 SGHRS and CDR2 YFSETQ. V lost 1 base and J 0 bases, leaving 11 bases between the germline ends. The CDR3 sequence: CASSLNLDLAKNIQYF. In DNA, the CDR3 is TGCGCCAGCAGCTTGAATCTAGATTTAGCCAAAAACATTCAGTACTTC.

The chain couples TRBV6-5 to TRBJ2-3; the D gene could be TRBD1 or TRBD2 (5 bases each). CDR1 is MNHEY, CDR2 SVGAGI, per germline. The CDR3 has 17 residues. Trimming pared 6 bases from V and 0 bases from J, leaving 19 bases between. CDR3 amino acids: CASSLPGRPGSTDTQYF. In nucleotides, the CDR3 is TGTGCCAGCAGCCTCCCGGGACGGCCGGGTAGCACAGATACGCAGTATTTT.

Many counts were recorded for this clonotype. This chain joins TRBV20-1 and TRBJ1-6, with D perhaps matching TRBD1 (6 bases). The V and J ends lost 3 bases and 4 bases respectively, with 10 bases between them. This CDR3 region has 14 residues. Germline CDR1 and CDR2: DFQATT and SNEGSKA (reference sequence). The CDR3 coding sequence is TGCAGTGCTAGTTACAGGGCTTATAATTCACCCCTCCACTTT. This codes for CSASYRAYNSPLHF.